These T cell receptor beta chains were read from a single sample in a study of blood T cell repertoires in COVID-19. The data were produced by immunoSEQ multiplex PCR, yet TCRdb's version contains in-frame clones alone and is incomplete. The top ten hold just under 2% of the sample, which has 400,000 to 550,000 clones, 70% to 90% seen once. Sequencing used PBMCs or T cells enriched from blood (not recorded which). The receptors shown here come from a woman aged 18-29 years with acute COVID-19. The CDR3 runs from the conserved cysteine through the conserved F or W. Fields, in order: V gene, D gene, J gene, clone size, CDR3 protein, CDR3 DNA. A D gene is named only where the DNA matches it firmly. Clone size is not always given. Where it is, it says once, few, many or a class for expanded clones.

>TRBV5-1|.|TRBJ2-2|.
CASSLAGDSGTGELFF
TGCGCCAGCAGCTTGGCCGGGGATAGCGGCACCGGGGAGCTGTTTTTT
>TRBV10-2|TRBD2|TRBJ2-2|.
CASSDRAGVSANTGELFF
TGCGCCAGCAGTGACCGGGCGGGGGTAAGCGCGAACACCGGGGAGCTGTTTTTT
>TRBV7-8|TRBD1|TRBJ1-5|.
CASSFGQGLNQPQHF
TGTGCCAGCAGCTTCGGACAGGGCCTCAATCAGCCCCAGCATTTT
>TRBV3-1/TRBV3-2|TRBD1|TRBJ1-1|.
CASSRAGGFSTEAFF
TGTGCCAGCAGCCGGGCAGGGGGCTTCTCCACTGAAGCTTTCTTT
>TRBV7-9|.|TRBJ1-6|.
CASSLGDRDNSPLHF
TGTGCCAGCAGCTTAGGTGACAGAGATAATTCACCCCTCCACTTT
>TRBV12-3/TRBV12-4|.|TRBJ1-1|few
CASSTHRETEAFF
TGTGCCAGCAGTACGCACAGGGAAACTGAAGCTTTCTTT
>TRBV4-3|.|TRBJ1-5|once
CASSQDPAGYQPQHF
TGCGCCAGCAGCCAAGATCCTGCAGGCTATCAGCCCCAGCATTTT
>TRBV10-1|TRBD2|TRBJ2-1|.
CASSEISSGEQFF
TGCGCCAGCAGTGAGATTTCTAGCGGTGAGCAGTTCTTC
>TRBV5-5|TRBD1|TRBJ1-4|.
CASSWTGYEKLFF
TGTGCCAGCAGCTGGACAGGGTATGAAAAACTGTTTTTT
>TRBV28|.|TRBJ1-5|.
CASSSYGPGGNQPQHF
TGTGCCAGCAGTTCCTACGGCCCGGGGGGCAATCAGCCCCAGCATTTT
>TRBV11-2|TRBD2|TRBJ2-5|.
CASSLRWTSGEETQYF
TGTGCCAGCAGCTTACGATGGACTAGCGGGGAAGAGACCCAGTACTTC
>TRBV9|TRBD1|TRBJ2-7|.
CASSEDYSGTGVREQYF
TGTGCCAGCAGTGAAGACTACTCCGGGACAGGGGTCCGCGAGCAGTACTTC
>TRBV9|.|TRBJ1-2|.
CASSVAGREESYGYTF
TGTGCCAGCAGCGTAGCCGGCAGGGAGGAAAGCTATGGCTACACCTTC
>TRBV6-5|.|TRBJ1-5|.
CASSQGTYQPQHF
TGTGCCAGCAGTCAGGGGACCTATCAGCCCCAGCATTTT
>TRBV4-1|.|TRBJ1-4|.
CASSQSSGATNEKLFF
TGCGCCAGCAGCCAATCTTCGGGTGCAACTAATGAAAAACTGTTTTTT
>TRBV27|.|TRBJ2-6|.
CASSLNRAAGANVLTF
TGTGCCAGCAGTTTGAACAGGGCGGCTGGGGCCAACGTCCTGACTTTC
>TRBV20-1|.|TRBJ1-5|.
CSASEQGTTHNQPQHF
TGCAGTGCTAGTGAGCAGGGGACAACCCACAATCAGCCCCAGCATTTT
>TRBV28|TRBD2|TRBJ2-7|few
CASSRAGGTYEQYF
TGTGCCAGCAGCCGGGCGGGAGGAACCTACGAGCAGTACTTC
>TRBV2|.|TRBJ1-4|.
CASQSQVREKLFF
TGTGCCAGTCAGTCCCAGGTTCGCGAAAAACTGTTTTTT
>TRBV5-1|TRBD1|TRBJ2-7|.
CASSQGARSSYEQYF
TGCGCCAGCAGCCAGGGGGCGCGGAGCTCCTACGAGCAGTACTTC
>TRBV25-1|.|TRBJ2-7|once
CASSELGAGAYEQYF
TGTGCCAGCAGTGAATTAGGTGCAGGGGCCTACGAGCAGTACTTC
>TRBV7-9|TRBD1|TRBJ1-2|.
CASSKTGGASIYGYTF
TGTGCCAGCAGCAAGACAGGGGGCGCCTCGATCTATGGCTACACCTTC
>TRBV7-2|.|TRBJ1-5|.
CASSFRWGLYQPQHF
TGTGCCAGCAGCTTTAGGTGGGGACTTTATCAGCCCCAGCATTTT
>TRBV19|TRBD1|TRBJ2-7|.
CASSNRMTGYEFEQYF
TGTGCCAGTAGTAACCGCATGACAGGGTACGAGTTCGAGCAGTACTTC
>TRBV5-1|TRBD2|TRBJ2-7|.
CASSLDGTSSYEQYF
TGCGCCAGCAGCTTGGATGGGACTAGCAGCTACGAGCAGTACTTC
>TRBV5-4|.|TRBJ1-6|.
CASSLGGKQTYNSPLHF
TGTGCCAGCAGCTTGGGAGGGAAGCAAACCTATAATTCACCCCTCCACTTT
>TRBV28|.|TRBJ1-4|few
CASSSPNLRGTNEKLFF
TGTGCCAGCAGTTCCCCGAACCTCAGGGGCACTAATGAAAAACTGTTTTTT
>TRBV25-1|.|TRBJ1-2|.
CASSELGQVRYTF
TGTGCCAGCAGTGAATTGGGTCAGGTTCGTTACACCTTC
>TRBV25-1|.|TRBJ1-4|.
CASSPLGGEKLFF
TGTGCCAGCAGTCCCCTGGGGGGGGAAAAACTGTTTTTT
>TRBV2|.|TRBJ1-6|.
CASRDSTPLHF
TGTGCCAGCAGGGACTCTACACCCCTCCACTTT
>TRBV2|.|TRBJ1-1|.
CARDVTGMNTEAFF
TGTGCCAGAGACGTAACAGGAATGAACACTGAAGCTTTCTTT
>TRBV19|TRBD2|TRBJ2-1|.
CASRLAGNEQFF
TGTGCCAGTCGACTAGCCGGTAATGAGCAGTTCTTC
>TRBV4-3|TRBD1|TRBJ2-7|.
CASSLGDRSSYEQYF
TGCGCCAGCAGCCTAGGGGACAGGAGCTCCTACGAGCAGTACTTC
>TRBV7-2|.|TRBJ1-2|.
CASSFRQILYGYTF
TGTGCCAGCAGCTTCCGACAGATCCTCTATGGCTACACCTTC
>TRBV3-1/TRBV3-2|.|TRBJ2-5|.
CASSQDVESGKETQYF
TGTGCCAGCAGCCAAGACGTAGAATCAGGGAAAGAGACCCAGTACTTC
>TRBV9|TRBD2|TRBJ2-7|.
CASSPTSGGPNHYEQYF
TGTGCCAGCAGCCCGACTAGCGGGGGGCCCAACCACTACGAGCAGTACTTC
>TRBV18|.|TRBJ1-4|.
CASSYSGYEKLFF
TGTGCCAGCTCATATTCGGGGTACGAAAAACTGTTTTTT
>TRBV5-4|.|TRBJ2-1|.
CASRPTTFDEQFF
TGTGCCAGCAGACCCACTACTTTCGATGAGCAGTTCTTC
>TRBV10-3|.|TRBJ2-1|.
CAISDPTGLYNEQFF
TGTGCCATCAGTGACCCGACGGGACTCTACAATGAGCAGTTCTTC
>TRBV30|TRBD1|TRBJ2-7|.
CAWRDNTGASYEQYF
TGTGCCTGGAGGGATAATACAGGGGCAAGTTACGAGCAGTACTTC
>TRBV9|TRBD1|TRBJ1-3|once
CASSPRTGYSGNTIYF
TGTGCCAGCAGCCCCCGGACAGGGTACTCTGGAAACACCATATATTTT
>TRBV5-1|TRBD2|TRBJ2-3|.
CASSPSGSGTDTQYF
TGCGCCAGCAGCCCTAGCGGGAGCGGCACAGATACGCAGTATTTT
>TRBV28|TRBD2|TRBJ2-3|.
CASSFSGRVPDTQYF
TGTGCCAGCAGTTTTAGCGGGAGAGTCCCAGATACGCAGTATTTT
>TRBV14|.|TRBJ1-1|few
CASSIQGSPEAFF
TGTGCCAGCAGCATACAGGGTTCCCCTGAAGCTTTCTTT
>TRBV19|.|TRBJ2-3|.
CASSIDRGRTDTQYF
TGTGCCAGTAGTATAGACAGGGGTAGGACAGATACGCAGTATTTT
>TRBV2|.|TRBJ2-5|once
CASSRAVQETQYF
TGTGCCAGCAGCCGTGCGGTCCAAGAGACCCAGTACTTC
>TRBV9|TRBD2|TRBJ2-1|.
CASSTPTSGRISSRDNEQFF
TGTGCCAGCAGCACCCCAACTAGCGGGAGAATCTCTTCTCGGGACAATGAGCAGTTCTTC
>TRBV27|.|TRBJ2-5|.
CASSLATGSGQETQYF
TGTGCCAGCAGTTTAGCTACAGGGTCCGGTCAAGAGACCCAGTACTTC
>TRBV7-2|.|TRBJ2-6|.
CASSLHRVVGANVLTF
TGTGCCAGCAGTCTACACAGGGTTGTTGGGGCCAACGTCCTGACTTTC
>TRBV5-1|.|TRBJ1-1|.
CASRPQGDTEAFF
TGCGCCAGCAGACCACAGGGCGACACTGAAGCTTTCTTT
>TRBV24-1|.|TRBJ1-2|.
CATSDFDWPDGYTF
TGTGCCACCAGTGATTTTGACTGGCCGGATGGCTACACCTTC
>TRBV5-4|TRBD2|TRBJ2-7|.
CASRPETSGFHEQYF
TGTGCCAGCAGACCCGAGACTAGCGGGTTCCACGAGCAGTACTTC
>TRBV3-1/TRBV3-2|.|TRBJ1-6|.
CASSPTHTGTSSPLHF
TGTGCCAGCAGCCCAACGCACACAGGGACGAGTTCACCCCTCCACTTT
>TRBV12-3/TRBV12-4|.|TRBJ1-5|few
CASAQDSNQPQHF
TGTGCCAGCGCACAGGACAGCAATCAGCCCCAGCATTTT
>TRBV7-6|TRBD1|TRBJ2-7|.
CASSLGQGRYEQYF
TGTGCCAGCAGCTTGGGACAGGGGAGGTACGAGCAGTACTTC
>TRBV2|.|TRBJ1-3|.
CASTRDRGAGNTIYF
TGTGCCAGCACCCGAGATCGGGGGGCTGGAAACACCATATATTTT
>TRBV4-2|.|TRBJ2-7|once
CASSQEHRLGGSLIYEQYF
TGTGCCAGCAGCCAAGAGCATAGACTCGGCGGCTCCCTCATTTACGAGCAGTACTTC
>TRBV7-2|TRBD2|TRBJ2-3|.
CASSSGLAGIFTQYF
TGTGCCAGCAGCTCAGGACTAGCGGGAATTTTTACGCAGTATTTT
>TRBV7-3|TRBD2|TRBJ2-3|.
CASSVAGGPPDTQYF
TGTGCCAGCAGCGTAGCGGGGGGGCCCCCAGATACGCAGTATTTT